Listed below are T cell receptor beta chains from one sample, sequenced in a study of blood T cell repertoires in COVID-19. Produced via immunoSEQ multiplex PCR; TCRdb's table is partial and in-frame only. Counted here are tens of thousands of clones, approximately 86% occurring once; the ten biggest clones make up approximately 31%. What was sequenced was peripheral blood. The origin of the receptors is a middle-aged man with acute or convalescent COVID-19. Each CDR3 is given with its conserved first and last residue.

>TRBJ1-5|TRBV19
CASAQGAGQPQHF
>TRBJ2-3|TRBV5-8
CASSLGSGPADTQYF
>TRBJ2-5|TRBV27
CASTLQGARETQYF
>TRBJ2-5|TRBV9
CASTPTLAGAETQYF
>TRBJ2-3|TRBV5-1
CASGTLAQDVSDTQYF
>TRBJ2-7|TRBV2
CASSEQGQIYEQYF
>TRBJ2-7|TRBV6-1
CASSDRYEQYF
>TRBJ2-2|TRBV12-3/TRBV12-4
CASSPYAGRELFF
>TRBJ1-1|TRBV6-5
CASDRGQTEAFF
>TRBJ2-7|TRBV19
CASSTGLGYEQYF
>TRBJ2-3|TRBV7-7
CASSSGTSGSTDTQYF
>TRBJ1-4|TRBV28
CASTSTGSTVKLFF
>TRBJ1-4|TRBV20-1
CSAGGLEKLFF
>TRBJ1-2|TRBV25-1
CASSEYYPAANYGYTF
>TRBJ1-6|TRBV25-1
CASSELSLGGNSPLHF
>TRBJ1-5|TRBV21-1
CASSKGRNSNQPQHF
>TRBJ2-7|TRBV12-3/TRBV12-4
CASSPSGGYEQYF
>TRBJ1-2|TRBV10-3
CAINPDRTNYGYTF
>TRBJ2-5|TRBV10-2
CASSEMRETQYF
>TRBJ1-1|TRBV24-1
CATSDRPGGPGTEAFF
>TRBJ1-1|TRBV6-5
CASSSSGGGSAFF
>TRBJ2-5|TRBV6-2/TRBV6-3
CASSYGQGRVETQYF
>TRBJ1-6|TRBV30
CAWTADRVSNSPLHF
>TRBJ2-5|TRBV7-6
CASSPRQGAGETQYF
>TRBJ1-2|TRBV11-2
CASSFGDSYGYTF
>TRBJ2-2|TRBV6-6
CASTRDRNTGELFF
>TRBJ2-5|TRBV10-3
CAIKASGGLETQYF
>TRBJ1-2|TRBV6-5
CASSYLGGGGDYGYTF
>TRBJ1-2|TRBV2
CASSTGTALYGYTF
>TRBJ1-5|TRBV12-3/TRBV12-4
CASSLSANQPQHF
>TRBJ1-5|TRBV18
CASSPSQAQNNQPQHF
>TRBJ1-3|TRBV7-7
CAAGGSGNTIYF
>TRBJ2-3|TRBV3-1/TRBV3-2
CASSQERGGSDTQYF
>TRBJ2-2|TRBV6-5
CASRVGTVAAGELFF
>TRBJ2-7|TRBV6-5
CASTKRGAQTYEQYF
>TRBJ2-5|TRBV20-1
CSARPEETQYF
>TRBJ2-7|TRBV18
CASSPPAGAAYEQYF
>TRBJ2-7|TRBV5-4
CASSRGNRGSYEQYF
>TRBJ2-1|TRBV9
CASSPGGGGDNEQFF
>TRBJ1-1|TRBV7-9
CASSYTNTEAFF
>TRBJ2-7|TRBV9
CASSVSDTYEQYF
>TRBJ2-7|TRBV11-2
CASSTQGAHATEQYF